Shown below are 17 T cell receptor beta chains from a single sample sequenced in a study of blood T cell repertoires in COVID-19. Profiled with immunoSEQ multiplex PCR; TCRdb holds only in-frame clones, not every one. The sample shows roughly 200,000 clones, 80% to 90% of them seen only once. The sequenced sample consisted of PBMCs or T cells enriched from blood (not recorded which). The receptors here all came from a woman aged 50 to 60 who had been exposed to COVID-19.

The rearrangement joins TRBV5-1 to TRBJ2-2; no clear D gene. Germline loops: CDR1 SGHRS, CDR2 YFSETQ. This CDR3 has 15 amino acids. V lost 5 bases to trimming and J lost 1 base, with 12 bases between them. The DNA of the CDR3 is TGCGCCAGCAGTCGGTCGCTCCAGAACACCGGGGAGCTGTTTTTT. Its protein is CASSRSLQNTGELFF.

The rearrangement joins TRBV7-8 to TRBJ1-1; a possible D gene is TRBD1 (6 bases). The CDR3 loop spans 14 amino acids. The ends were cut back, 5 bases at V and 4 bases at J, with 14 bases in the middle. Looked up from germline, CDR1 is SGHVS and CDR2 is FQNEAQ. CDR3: CASSVYREGTEAFF. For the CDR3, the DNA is TGTGCCAGCAGCGTTTACAGGGAAGGCACTGAAGCTTTCTTT. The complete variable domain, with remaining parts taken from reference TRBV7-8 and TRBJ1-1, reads GAGVSQSPRYKVAKRGQDVALRCDPISGHVSLFWYQQALGQGPEFLTYFQNEAQLDKSGLPSDRFFAERPEGSVSTLKIQRTQQEDSAVYLCASSVYREGTEAFFGQGTRLTVV.

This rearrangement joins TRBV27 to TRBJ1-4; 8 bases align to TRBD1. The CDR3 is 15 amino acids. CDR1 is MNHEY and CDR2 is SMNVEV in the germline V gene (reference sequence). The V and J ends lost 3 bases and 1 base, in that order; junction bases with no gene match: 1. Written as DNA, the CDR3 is TGTGCCAGCAGTTTCACAGGGGGAACTAATGAAAAACTGTTTTTT. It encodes CASSFTGGTNEKLFF.

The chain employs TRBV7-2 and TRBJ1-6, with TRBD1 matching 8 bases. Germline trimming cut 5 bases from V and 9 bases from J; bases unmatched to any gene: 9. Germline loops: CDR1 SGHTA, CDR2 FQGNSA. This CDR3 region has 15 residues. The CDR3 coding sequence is TGTGCCAGCAGCACAGGGGGGAGAATCGGTTCACCCCTCCACTTT. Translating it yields CASSTGGRIGSPLHF.

The CDR3 DNA reads as TGTGCCAGCAGCCTCCGGGACAGGGCGAATTCACCCCTCCACTTT. It specifies CASSLRDRANSPLHF. The chain carries TRBV5-5 and TRBJ1-6; 9 nucleotides match TRBD1. Germline V gives CDR1 SGHKS, CDR2 YYEKEE (reference sequence). After removal of 4 bases from V and 7 bases from J, the junction contained 6 bases not matched to a gene. There are 15 residues in the CDR3.

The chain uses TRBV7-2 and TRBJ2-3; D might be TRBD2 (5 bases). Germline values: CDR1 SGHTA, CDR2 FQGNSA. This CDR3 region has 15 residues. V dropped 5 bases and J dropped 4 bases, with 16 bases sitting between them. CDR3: CASSPHLRRPDTQYF. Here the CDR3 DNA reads TGTGCCAGCAGCCCGCACCTCAGGAGGCCAGATACGCAGTATTTT.

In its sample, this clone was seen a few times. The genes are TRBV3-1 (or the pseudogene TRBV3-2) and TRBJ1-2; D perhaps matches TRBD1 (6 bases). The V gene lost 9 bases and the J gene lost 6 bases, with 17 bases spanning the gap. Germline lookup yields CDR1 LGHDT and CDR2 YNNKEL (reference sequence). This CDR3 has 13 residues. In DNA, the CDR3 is TGTGCCAGACTACAGGGAGTAATGAATGGCTACACCTTC. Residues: CARLQGVMNGYTF.

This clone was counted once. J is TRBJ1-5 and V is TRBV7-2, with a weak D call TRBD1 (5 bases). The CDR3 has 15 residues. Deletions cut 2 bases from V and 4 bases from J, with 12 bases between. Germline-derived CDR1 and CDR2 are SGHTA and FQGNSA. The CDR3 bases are TGTGCCAGCAGCTTATGGGACGGGAGAAATCAGCCCCAGCATTTT. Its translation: CASSLWDGRNQPQHF.

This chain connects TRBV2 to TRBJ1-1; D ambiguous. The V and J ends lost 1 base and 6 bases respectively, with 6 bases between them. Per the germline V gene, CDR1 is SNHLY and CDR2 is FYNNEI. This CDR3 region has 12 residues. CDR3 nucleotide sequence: TGTGCCAGCAGTGAAGACATCCCTGAAGCTTTCTTT. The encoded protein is CASSEDIPEAFF.

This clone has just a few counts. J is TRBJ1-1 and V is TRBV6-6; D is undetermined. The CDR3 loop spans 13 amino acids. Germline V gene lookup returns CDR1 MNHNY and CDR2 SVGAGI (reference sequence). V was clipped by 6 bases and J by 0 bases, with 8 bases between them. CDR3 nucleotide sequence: TGTGCCAGCAGCAGGCAGGTGAACACTGAAGCTTTCTTT. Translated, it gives CASSRQVNTEAFF.

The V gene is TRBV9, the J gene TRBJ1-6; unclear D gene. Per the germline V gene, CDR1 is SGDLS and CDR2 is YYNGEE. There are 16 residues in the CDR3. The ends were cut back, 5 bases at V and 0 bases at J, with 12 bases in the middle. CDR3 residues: CASSVRASSYNSPLHF. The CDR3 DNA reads TGTGCCAGCAGTGTTCGAGCGAGCTCCTATAATTCACCCCTCCACTTT.

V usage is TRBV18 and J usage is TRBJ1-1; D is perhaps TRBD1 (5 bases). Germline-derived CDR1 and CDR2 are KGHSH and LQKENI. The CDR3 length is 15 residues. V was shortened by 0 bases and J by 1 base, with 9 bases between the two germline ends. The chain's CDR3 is CASSPPAGWNTEAFF. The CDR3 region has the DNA TGTGCCAGCTCACCACCGGCAGGGTGGAACACTGAAGCTTTCTTT.

The CDR3 region is CASSQVSGGADTQYF. CDR3 bases: TGTGCCAGCAGCCAAGTTAGCGGGGGGGCAGATACGCAGTATTTT. This chain connects TRBV3-1 (or the pseudogene TRBV3-2) to TRBJ2-3, with 11 nucleotides matching TRBD2. CDR1 and CDR2 from the germline V gene are LGHDT and YNNKEL (reference sequence). J lost 4 bases, V lost 1 base, and 1 base had no gene match. The CDR3 length is 15 residues.

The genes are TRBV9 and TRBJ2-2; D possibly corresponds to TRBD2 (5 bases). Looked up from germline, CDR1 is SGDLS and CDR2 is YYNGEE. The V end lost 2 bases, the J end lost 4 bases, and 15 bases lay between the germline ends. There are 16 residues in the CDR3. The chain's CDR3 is CASSVGEGEGTGELFF. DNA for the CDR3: TGTGCCAGCAGCGTGGGTGAGGGCGAAGGCACCGGGGAGCTGTTTTTT.

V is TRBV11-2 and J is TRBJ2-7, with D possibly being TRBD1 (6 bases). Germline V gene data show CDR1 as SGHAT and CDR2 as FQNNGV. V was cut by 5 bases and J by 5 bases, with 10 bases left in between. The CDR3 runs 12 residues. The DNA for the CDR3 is TGTGCCAGCAGCGTTTACAGGGACGAGCAGTACTTC. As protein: CASSVYRDEQYF.

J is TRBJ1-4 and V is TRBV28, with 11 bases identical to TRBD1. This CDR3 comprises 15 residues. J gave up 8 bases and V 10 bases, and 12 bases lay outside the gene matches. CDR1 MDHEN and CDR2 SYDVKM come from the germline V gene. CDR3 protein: CATRTGGAGNEKLFF. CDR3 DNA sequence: TGTGCCACCCGGACAGGGGGCGCGGGTAACGAAAAACTGTTTTTT.

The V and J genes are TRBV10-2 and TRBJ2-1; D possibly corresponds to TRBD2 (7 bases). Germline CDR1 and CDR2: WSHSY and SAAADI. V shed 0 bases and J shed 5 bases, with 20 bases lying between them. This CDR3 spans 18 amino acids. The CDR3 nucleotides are TGCGCCAGCAGTGAGTCGAGTGGACTAGGGGGAGGTAACAATGAGCAGTTCTTC. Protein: CASSESSGLGGGNNEQFF.